These T cell receptor beta chains were read from a single sample in a study of shared clonotypes between healthy human individuals. TCRdb keeps only in-frame clones here, not all; method: immunoSEQ multiplex PCR. Of more than 550,000 clones in the sample, 80% to 95% were seen once. The sequenced sample was memory CD8+ T cells from PBMCs. All receptors come from a man between 18 and 35 years old in good health. Some clones in this sample may be carry-over from other donors' samples. Each CDR3 is given with its conserved first and last residue. Each record gives: V gene, J gene, CDR3 protein.

V: TRBV7-9
J: TRBJ2-1
CDR3: CASSISGLSRNEQFF

V: TRBV6-1
J: TRBJ2-7
CDR3: CASSEFWRSTKYEQYF

V: TRBV7-9
J: TRBJ2-2
CDR3: CASSSPWGDGELFF

V: TRBV7-9
J: TRBJ1-2
CDR3: CASSDDRADGYTF

V: TRBV2
J: TRBJ1-1
CDR3: CASRVERLGAPTLKAFF

V: TRBV7-8
J: TRBJ2-1
CDR3: CASSLDSGTSGDEQFF

V: TRBV19
J: TRBJ2-7
CDR3: CASSWGWGSYEQYF

V: TRBV2
J: TRBJ2-1
CDR3: CASSVGADPYNEQFF

V: TRBV13
J: TRBJ2-3
CDR3: CASSLVVSGTADTQYF

V: TRBV27
J: TRBJ2-2
CDR3: CASSRGLGQGLAGELFF

V: TRBV27
J: TRBJ2-1
CDR3: CASSLPATSGKVNEQFF